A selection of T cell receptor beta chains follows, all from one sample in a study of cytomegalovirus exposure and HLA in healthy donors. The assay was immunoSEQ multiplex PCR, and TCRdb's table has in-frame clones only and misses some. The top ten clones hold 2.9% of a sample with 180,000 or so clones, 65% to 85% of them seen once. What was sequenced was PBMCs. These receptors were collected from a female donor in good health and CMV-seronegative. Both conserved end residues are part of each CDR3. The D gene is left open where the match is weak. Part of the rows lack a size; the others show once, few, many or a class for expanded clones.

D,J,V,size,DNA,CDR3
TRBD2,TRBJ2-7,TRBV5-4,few,TGTGCCAGCAGCTTTAGCGGGAGGGCATACGAGCAGTACTTC,CASSFSGRAYEQYF
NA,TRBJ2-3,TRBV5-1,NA,TGCGCCAGCAGCTTGACAGCTTTCACAGATACGCAGTATTTT,CASSLTAFTDTQYF
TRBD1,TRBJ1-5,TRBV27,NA,TGTGCCAGCAGTTTAAGGGCCATGGACAGGGGCATCAATCAGCCCCAGCATTTT,CASSLRAMDRGINQPQHF
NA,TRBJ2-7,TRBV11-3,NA,TGTGCCAGCAGCTTGGAGTTGGGTTACGAGCAGTACTTC,CASSLELGYEQYF
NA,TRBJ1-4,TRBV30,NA,TGTGCCTGGAGTGTACTGGATGAAAAACTGTTTTTT,CAWSVLDEKLFF
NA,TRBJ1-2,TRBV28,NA,TGTGCCAGCAGCCCTGCAGGGGCCGGGGTCGGCTACACCTTC,CASSPAGAGVGYTF
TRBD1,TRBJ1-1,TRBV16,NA,TGTGCCAGCAGCCAAATAGGACAGGGGACTGAAGCTTTCTTT,CASSQIGQGTEAFF
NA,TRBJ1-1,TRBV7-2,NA,TGTGCCAGCAGCTTAACTAGAAGTCCGAACACTGAAGCTTTCTTT,CASSLTRSPNTEAFF
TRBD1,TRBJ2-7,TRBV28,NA,TGTGCCAGCAACTCGGGACAGGGGATCCGGGAGCAGTACTTC,CASNSGQGIREQYF
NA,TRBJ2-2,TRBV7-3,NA,TGTGCCAGCAGCTCCAGGGGGGCGGGTGCCGGGGAGCTGTTTTTT,CASSSRGAGAGELFF
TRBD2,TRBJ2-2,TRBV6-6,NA,TGTGCCAGCAGTTATTCTAGCGGGGTAAACACCGGGGAGCTGTTTTTT,CASSYSSGVNTGELFF
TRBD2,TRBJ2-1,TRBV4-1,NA,TGCGCCAGCAGCCCTCCGGGACTAGCGGGGATCAATGAGCAGTTCTTC,CASSPPGLAGINEQFF
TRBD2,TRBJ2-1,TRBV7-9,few,TGTTCCAGCAGCTTTTGGACTAGCGGACGACTCTCCTACAATGAGCAGTTCTTC,CSSSFWTSGRLSYNEQFF
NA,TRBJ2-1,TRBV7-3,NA,TGTGCCAGCAGCTTAGCGCCGGCCTACAATGAGCAGTTCTTC,CASSLAPAYNEQFF
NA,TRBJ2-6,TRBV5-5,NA,TGTGCCAGCAGCTTTACGACAGGTCCTGGGGCCAACGTCCTGACTTTC,CASSFTTGPGANVLTF
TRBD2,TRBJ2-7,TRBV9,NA,TGTGCCAGCAGCCCGGTAGGTAGGACTAGCTCCTACGAGCAGTACTTC,CASSPVGRTSSYEQYF
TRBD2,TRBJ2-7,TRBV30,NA,TGTGCCTGGAGCCCCGGGGGGGCCAATGGCGCCTACGAGCAGTACTTC,CAWSPGGANGAYEQYF
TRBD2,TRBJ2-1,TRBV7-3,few,TGTGCCAGCAGCCCTCGGGGGGAAGATGAGCAGTTCTTC,CASSPRGEDEQFF
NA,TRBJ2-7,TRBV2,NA,TGTGCCAGCAGCCGGGAGCAAACCCACGAGCAGTACTTC,CASSREQTHEQYF
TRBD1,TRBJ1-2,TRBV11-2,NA,TGTGCCAGCAGCTTAGTCGGGACAGGGGGACTTGGCTACACCTTC,CASSLVGTGGLGYTF
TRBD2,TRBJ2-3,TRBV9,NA,TGTGCCAGCAGCGATACTAGCGGTGATACGCAGTATTTT,CASSDTSGDTQYF
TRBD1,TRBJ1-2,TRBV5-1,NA,TGCGCCAGCAGCTCGGGGCCAGACAGGGGTGAAAACTATGGCTACACCTTC,CASSSGPDRGENYGYTF
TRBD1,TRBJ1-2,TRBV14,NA,TGTGCCAGCAGCCCCGGGACAGACCTCTATGGCTACACCTTC,CASSPGTDLYGYTF
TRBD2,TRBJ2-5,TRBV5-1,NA,TGCGCCAGCAGCGGCACTAGCGGGGGAGAGACCCAGTACTTC,CASSGTSGGETQYF
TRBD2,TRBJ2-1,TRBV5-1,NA,TGCGCCAGCAGCTTGGGGGCTAGCGGGGTCAATGAGCAGTTCTTC,CASSLGASGVNEQFF
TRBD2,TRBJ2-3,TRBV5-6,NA,TGTGCCAGCAGCTTGCAACGGGGGGTCGGCACAGATACGCAGTATTTT,CASSLQRGVGTDTQYF
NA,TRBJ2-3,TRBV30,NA,TGTGCCTGGAGTGGCGGTGGCACAGATACGCAGTATTTT,CAWSGGGTDTQYF
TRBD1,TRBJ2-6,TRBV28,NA,TGTGCCAGCAGTTTGGACAGGTACTCTGGGGCCAACGTCCTGACTTTC,CASSLDRYSGANVLTF
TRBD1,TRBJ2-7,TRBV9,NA,TGTGCCAGCAGCGGGGGGACAGCCGAGCAGTACTTC,CASSGGTAEQYF
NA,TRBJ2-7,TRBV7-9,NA,TGTGCCAGCAGCTTAGTAGGTGGGCAGACCTACGAGCAGTACTTC,CASSLVGGQTYEQYF
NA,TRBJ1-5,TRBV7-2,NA,TGTGCCAGCAGCCGCGACGGAGAGTATCAGCCCCAGCATTTT,CASSRDGEYQPQHF
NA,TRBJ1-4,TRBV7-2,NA,TGTGCCAGCAGCCCCCAGGTCACGGCTACTAATGAAAAACTGTTTTTT,CASSPQVTATNEKLFF
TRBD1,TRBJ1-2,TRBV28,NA,TGTGCCAGCAGTGTACCAGCAGGGGGTATGGGGTATGGCTACACCTTC,CASSVPAGGMGYGYTF
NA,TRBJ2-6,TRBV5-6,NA,TGTGCCAGCAGCTTTAACTCTGGGGCCAACGTCCTGACTTTC,CASSFNSGANVLTF
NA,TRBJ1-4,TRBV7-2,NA,TGTGCCAGCAGCCTAGGGGGGCTAGGAGAAAAACTGTTTTTT,CASSLGGLGEKLFF
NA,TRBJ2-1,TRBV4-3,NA,TGCGCCAGCAGCCAAGACCGCGCACCATACAATGAGCAGTTCTTC,CASSQDRAPYNEQFF
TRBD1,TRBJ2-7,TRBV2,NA,TGTGCCAGCAGTGCACAGGGGGTAATCGACGAGCAGTACTTC,CASSAQGVIDEQYF
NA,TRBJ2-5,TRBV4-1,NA,TGCGCCAGCAGCCAAGATTCAGCGGTTGAGACCCAGTACTTC,CASSQDSAVETQYF
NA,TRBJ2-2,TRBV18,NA,TGTGCCAGCTCACCATGGAGCACCGGGGAGCTGTTTTTT,CASSPWSTGELFF
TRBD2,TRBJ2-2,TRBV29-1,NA,TGCAGCGTAGGAGGACTAGTTTACGGGGAGCTGTTTTTT,CSVGGLVYGELFF
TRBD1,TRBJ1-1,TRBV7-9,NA,TGTGCCAGCAGTAGGACAGGGGGCCTGGGGAACACTGAAGCTTTCTTT,CASSRTGGLGNTEAFF
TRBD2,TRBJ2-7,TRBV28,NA,TGTGCCAGCAGTTTGTTCTCTTGGTCCGTGGGACTAGTCTACGAGCAGTACTTC,CASSLFSWSVGLVYEQYF
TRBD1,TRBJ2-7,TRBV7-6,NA,TGTGCCAGCAGCCGCCCCAAACAGGGGTCCTCCTACGAGCAGTACTTC,CASSRPKQGSSYEQYF
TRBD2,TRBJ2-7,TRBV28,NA,TGTGCCAGCTCCCAGGTAGCGGGGTCATACGAGCAGTACTTC,CASSQVAGSYEQYF
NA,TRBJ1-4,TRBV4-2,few,TGTGCCAGCAGCCAAGCCCCGGACAGATTTAATGAAAAACTGTTTTTT,CASSQAPDRFNEKLFF
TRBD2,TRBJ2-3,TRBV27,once,TGTGCCAGCAGTCCCAGGACTAGCGGGCCCTCTAGCACAGATACGCAGTATTTT,CASSPRTSGPSSTDTQYF
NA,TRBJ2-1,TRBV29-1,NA,TGCAGCGTTGAACCCCCCCAGGGGTTGTCTGAGCAGTTCTTC,CSVEPPQGLSEQFF
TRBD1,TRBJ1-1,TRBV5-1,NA,TGCGCCAGCAGCCGGGGGACAGGGTCGGGGGACACTGAAGCTTTCTTT,CASSRGTGSGDTEAFF
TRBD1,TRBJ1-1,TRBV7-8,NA,TGTGCCAGCAGCCCCACGGGACAGATGAACACTGAAGCTTTCTTT,CASSPTGQMNTEAFF
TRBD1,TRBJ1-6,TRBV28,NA,TGTGCCAGCGGGTTCACAGGGGTTAATTCACCCCTCCACTTT,CASGFTGVNSPLHF
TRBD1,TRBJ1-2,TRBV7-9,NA,TGTTCCAGCAGCCTCCCAGGGGGCTATGGCTACACCTTC,CSSSLPGGYGYTF
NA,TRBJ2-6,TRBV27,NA,TGTGCCAGTAGTTTTCGGGGAGCAGGGGCCGCTTCTGGGGCCAACGTCCTGACTTTC,CASSFRGAGAASGANVLTF
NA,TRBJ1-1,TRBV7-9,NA,TGTTCCAGCAGCTTAGCCGGGTATGCCGGGAACCTCAACACTGAAGCTTTCTTT,CSSSLAGYAGNLNTEAFF
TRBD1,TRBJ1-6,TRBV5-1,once,TGCGCCAGCAGGGAAGGCCCGACAGGGTGGGATTCACCCCTCCACTTT,CASREGPTGWDSPLHF
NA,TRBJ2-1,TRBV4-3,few,TGCGCCAGCAGCCAAGTCCAGCGGATCTCCTACAATGAGCAGTTCTTC,CASSQVQRISYNEQFF
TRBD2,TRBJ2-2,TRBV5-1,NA,TGCGCCAGCAGCAACCGGGAGGGCCTAACCGGGGAGCTGTTTTTT,CASSNREGLTGELFF
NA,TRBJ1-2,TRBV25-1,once,TGTGCCGCCCAGGGCACACTCTCCCATGATAACTATGGCTACACCTTC,CAAQGTLSHDNYGYTF
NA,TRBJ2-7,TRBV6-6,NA,TGTGCCAGCAGTTACGGGGCCGCTTACGAGCAGTACTTC,CASSYGAAYEQYF